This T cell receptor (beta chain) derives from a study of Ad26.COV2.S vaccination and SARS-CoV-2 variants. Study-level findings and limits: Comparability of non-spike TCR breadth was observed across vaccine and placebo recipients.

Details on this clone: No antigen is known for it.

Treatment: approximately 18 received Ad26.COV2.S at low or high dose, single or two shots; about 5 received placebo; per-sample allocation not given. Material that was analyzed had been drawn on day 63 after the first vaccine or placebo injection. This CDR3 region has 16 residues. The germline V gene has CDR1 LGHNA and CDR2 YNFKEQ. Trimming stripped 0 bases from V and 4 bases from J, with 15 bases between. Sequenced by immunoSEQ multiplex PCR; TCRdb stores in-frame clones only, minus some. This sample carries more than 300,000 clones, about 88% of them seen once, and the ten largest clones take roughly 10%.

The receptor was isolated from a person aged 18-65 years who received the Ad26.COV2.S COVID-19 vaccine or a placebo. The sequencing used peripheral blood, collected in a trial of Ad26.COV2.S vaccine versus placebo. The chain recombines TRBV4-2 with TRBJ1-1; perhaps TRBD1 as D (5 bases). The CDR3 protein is CASSQEMGRAGTEAFF. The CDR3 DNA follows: TGTGCCAGCAGCCAAGAAATGGGCAGGGCGGGCACTGAAGCTTTCTTT.